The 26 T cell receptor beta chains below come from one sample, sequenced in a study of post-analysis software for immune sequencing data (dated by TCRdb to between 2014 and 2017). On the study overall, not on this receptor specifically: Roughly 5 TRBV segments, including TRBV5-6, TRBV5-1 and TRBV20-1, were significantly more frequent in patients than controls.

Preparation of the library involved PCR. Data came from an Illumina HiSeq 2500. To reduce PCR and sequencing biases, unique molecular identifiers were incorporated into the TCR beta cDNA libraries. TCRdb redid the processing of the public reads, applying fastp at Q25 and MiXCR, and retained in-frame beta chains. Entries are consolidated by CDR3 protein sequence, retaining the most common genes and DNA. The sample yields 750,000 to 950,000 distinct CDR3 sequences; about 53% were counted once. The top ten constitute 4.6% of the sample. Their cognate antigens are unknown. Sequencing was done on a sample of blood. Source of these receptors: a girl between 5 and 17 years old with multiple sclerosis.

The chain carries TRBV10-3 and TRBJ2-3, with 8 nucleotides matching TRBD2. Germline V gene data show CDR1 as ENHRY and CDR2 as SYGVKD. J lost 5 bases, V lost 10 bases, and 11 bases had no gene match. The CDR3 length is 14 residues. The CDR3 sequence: CATDFGGVKDTQYF. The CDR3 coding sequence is TGTGCCACTGATTTCGGGGGGGTGAAAGATACGCAGTATTTT.

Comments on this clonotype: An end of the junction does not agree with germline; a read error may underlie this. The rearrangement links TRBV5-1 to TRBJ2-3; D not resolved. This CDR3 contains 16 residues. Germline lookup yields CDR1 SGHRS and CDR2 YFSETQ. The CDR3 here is CAGSFMTPFSADTQYF. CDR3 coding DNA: TGCGCCGGCAGCTTCATGACTCCCTTCTCCGCAGATACGCAGTATTTT.

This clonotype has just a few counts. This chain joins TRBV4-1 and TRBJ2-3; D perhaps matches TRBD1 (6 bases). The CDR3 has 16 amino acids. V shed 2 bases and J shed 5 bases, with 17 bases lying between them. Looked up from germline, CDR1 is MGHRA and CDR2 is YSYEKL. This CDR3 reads CASSQFPNRDEDTQYF. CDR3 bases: TGCGCCAGCAGCCAATTCCCTAACAGGGACGAAGATACGCAGTATTTT.

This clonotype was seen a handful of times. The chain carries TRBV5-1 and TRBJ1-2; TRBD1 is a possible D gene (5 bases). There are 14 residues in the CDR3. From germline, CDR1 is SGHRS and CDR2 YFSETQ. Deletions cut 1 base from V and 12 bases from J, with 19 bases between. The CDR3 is CASSLTPGPESNTF. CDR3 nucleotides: TGCGCCAGCAGCTTGACACCGGGACCCGAGTCCAACACCTTC.

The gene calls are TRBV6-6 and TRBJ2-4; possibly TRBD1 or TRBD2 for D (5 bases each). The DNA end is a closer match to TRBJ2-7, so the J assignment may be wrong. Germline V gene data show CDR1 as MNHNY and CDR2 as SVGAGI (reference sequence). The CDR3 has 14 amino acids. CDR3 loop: CASSYSGSGGEQYF. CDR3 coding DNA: TGTGCCAGCAGTTACTCGGGCTCTGGGGGCGAGCAGTACTTC.

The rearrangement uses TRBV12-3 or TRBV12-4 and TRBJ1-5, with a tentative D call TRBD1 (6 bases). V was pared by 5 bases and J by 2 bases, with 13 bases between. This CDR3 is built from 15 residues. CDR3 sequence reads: CASSHRQARNQPQHF. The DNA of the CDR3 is TGTGCCAGCAGTCATAGACAGGCGCGCAATCAGCCCCAGCATTTT.

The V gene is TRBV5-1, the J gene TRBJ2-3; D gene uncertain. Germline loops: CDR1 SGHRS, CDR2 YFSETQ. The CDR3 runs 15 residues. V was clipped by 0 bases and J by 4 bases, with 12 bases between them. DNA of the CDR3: TGCGCCAGCAGCTTGGCCAGGCTTAGCCCAGATACGCAGTATTTT. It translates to CASSLARLSPDTQYF.

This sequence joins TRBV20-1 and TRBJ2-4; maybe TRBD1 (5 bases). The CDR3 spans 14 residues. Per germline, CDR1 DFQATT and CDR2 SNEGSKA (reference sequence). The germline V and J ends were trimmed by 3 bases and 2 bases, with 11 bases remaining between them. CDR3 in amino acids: CSASLRATKNIQYF. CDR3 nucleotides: TGCAGTGCTAGTCTCAGGGCGACCAAAAACATTCAGTACTTC.

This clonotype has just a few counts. The CDR3 is CATSRDRQSEKLFF. Written as DNA, the CDR3 is TGTGCCACCAGCAGAGATAGGCAGTCTGAAAAACTGTTTTTT. V and J are TRBV15 and TRBJ1-4; D is unresolved. This CDR3 is built from 14 residues. V lost 0 bases and J lost 7, with 9 bases in between. Germline CDR1 is LNHNV and CDR2 is YYDKDF (reference sequence).

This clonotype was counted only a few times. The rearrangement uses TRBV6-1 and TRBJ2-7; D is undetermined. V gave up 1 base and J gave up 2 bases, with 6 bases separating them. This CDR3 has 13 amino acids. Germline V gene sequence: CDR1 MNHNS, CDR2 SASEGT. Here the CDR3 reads CASSEGVPYEQYF. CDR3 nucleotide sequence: TGTGCCAGCAGTGAAGGGGTTCCCTACGAGCAGTACTTC.

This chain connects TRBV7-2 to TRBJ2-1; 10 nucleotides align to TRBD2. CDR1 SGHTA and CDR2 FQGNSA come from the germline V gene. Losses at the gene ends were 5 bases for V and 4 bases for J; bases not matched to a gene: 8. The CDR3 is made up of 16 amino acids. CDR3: CASSPRAGGIYNEQFF. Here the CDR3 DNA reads TGTGCCAGCAGCCCTCGAGCGGGGGGGATTTACAATGAGCAGTTCTTC.

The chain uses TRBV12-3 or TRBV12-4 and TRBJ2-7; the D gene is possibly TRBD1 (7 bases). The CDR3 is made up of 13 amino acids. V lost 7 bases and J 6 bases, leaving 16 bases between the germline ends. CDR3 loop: CASTPQGGIEQYF. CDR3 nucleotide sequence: TGTGCCAGCACTCCCCAGGGGGGAATCGAGCAGTACTTC.

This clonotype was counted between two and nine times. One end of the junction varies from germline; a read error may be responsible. Written as DNA, the CDR3 is TGTGCCGCCAGCAGAGATCCGGGGGAAAAACTGTTTTTT. This gives the protein CAASRDPGEKLFF. V gene TRBV15 combines with J gene TRBJ1-4; D not certain. Germline V gives CDR1 LNHNV, CDR2 YYDKDF (reference sequence). CDR3 size: 13 residues.

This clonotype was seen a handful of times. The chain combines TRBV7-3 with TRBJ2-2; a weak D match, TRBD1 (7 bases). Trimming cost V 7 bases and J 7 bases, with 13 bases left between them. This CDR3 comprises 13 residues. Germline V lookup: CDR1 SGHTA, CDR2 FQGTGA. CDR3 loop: CASTQGGDGELFF. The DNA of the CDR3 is TGTGCCAGCACCCAGGGGGGCGACGGGGAGCTGTTTTTT.

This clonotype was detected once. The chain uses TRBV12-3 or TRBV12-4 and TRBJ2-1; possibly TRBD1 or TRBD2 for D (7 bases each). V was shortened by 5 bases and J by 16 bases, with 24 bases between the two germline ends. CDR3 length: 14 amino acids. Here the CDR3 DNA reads TGTGCCAGCAGTAACCAGGGGGGGTACACTGAAGCTTTCTTC. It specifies CASSNQGGYTEAFF.

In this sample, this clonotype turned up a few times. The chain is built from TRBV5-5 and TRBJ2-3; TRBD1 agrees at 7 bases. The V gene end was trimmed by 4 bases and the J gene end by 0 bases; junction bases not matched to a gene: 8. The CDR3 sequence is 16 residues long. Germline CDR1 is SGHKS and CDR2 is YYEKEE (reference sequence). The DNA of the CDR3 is TGTGCCAGCAGCACCAGACAGGGTTATAGCACAGATACGCAGTATTTT. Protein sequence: CASSTRQGYSTDTQYF.

Here the CDR3 DNA reads TGTGCCAGCAGCTCTGGACAGTATAGCACAGATACGCAGTATTTT. The encoded protein is CASSSGQYSTDTQYF. The chain links TRBV7-3 to TRBJ2-3, with D possibly matching TRBD1 (6 bases). Germline V gene data show CDR1 as SGHTA and CDR2 as FQGTGA. Between the trimmed V and J ends, which lost 4 bases and 0 bases, there was a span of 11 bases. The CDR3 runs 15 residues.

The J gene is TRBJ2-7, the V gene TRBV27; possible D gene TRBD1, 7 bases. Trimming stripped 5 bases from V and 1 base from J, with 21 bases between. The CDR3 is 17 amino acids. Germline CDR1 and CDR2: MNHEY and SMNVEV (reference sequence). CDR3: CASSELFPQGTSYEQYF. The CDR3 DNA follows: TGTGCCAGCAGTGAGCTCTTCCCACAGGGGACTTCCTACGAGCAGTACTTC.

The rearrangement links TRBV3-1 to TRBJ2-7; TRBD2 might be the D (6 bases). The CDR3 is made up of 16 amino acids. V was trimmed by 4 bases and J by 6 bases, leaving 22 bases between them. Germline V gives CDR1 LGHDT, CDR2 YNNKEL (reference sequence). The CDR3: CASSRDSGTFLGEQYF. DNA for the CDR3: TGTGCCAGCAGCCGGGATTCCGGGACTTTCCTGGGCGAGCAGTACTTC.

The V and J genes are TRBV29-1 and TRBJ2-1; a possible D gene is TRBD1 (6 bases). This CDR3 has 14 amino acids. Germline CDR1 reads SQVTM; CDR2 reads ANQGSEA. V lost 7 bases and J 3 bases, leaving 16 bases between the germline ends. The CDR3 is CSGGRGAGYNEQFF. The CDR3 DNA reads TGCAGCGGGGGGCGAGGGGCCGGCTACAATGAGCAGTTCTTC.

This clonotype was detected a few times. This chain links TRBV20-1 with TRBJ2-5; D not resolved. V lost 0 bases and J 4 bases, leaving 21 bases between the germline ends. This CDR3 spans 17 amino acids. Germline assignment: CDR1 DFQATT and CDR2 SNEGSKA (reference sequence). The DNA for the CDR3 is TGCAGTGCTAGAGAGGCGAAATGGGCTAGGGATTTAGAGACCCAGTACTTC. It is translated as CSAREAKWARDLETQYF.

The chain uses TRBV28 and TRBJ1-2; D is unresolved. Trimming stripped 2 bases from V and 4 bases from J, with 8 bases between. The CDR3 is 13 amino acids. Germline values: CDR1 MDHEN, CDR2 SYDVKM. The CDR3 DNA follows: TGTGCCAGCAGTTTAGCGGACCTCTATGGCTACACCTTC. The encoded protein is CASSLADLYGYTF.

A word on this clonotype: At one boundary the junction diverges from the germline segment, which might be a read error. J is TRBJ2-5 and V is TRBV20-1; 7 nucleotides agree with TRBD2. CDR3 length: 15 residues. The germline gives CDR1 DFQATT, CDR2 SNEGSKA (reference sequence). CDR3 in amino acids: CSASRSGENQGTQYF. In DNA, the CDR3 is TGCAGTGCTAGTAGGAGCGGGGAGAATCAAGGGACCCAGTACTTC.

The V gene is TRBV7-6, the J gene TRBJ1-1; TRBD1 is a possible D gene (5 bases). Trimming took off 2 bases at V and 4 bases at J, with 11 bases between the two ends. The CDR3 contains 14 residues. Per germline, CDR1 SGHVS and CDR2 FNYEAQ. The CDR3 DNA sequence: TGTGCCAGCAGCTTACAGGGAAAGGGCACTGAAGCTTTCTTT. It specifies CASSLQGKGTEAFF.

CDR3 in DNA: TGCGCCAGCAGCTTGATGGGGGTGGGCACAGATACGCAGTATTTT. Its translation is CASSLMGVGTDTQYF. The chain recombines TRBV5-1 with TRBJ2-3; either TRBD1 or TRBD2 may supply D (5 bases each). V was trimmed by 1 base and J by 1 base, leaving 10 bases between them. The germline V gene has CDR1 SGHRS and CDR2 YFSETQ. The CDR3 totals 15 residues.

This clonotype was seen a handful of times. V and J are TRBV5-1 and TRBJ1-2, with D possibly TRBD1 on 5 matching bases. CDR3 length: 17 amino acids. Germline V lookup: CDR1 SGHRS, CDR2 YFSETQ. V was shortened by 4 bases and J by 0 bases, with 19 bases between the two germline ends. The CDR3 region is CASSPELGEDTNYGYTF. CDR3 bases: TGCGCCAGCAGCCCGGAATTAGGGGAAGATACTAACTATGGCTACACCTTC.